A selection of T cell receptor beta chains follows, all from one sample in a study of blood T cell repertoires in COVID-19. TCRdb keeps only in-frame clones here, not all; method: immunoSEQ multiplex PCR. The table records some 80,000 clones, 65% to 90% of them present only once. Sequencing was carried out using peripheral blood. The origin of the receptors is a woman aged 50 to 60 with acute or convalescent COVID-19. The CDR3 runs from the conserved cysteine through the conserved F or W. The D gene is left open where the match is weak. The size field is filled for only some rows; it gives once, few, many or a size class.

V gene	clone size	J gene	D gene	CDR3 DNA	CDR3 protein
TRBV11-3	-	TRBJ2-2	TRBD1	TGTGCCAGCAGCTTAGGGGACAGGGTGTTGGACACCGGGGAGCTGTTTTTT	CASSLGDRVLDTGELFF
TRBV7-2	-	TRBJ1-5	-	TGTGCCAGCAGCTCGCAGGTTTTGGGCAATCAGCCCCAGCATTTT	CASSSQVLGNQPQHF
TRBV28	-	TRBJ1-2	-	TGTGCCAGCACGACAGGCTATGGCTACACCTTC	CASTTGYGYTF
TRBV15	-	TRBJ2-7	-	TGTGCCACCAGCAGCCGGGACACCTCCTACGAGCAGTACTTC	CATSSRDTSYEQYF
TRBV5-1	-	TRBJ2-3	TRBD2	TGCGCCAGCAGCTTGGGCAGTAGCGGGTTTAGCACAGATACGCAGTATTTT	CASSLGSSGFSTDTQYF
TRBV5-1	-	TRBJ2-1	TRBD2	TGCGCCAGCAGCGGAACACTAGCGGGGGGATCGGGTGAGCAGTTCTTC	CASSGTLAGGSGEQFF
TRBV29-1	few	TRBJ2-7	-	TGCAGCGTATTGACAGACAGGAGCTCCTACGAGCAGTACTTC	CSVLTDRSSYEQYF
TRBV5-1	-	TRBJ2-5	TRBD2	TGCGCCAGCAGCCAGGGACTAGCGAAAGAGACCCAGTACTTC	CASSQGLAKETQYF
TRBV5-8	-	TRBJ1-6	-	TGTGCCAGCAGCTACCAGACAGGTCCCTATAATTCACCCCTCCACTTT	CASSYQTGPYNSPLHF
TRBV15	-	TRBJ1-5	-	TGTGCCACCGGTAAGCGCGATCAGCCCCAGCATTTT	CATGKRDQPQHF
TRBV4-1	-	TRBJ1-1	-	TGCGCCAGCAGCCAAGATCCTCGAAGATCTTCAGTCGCTGAAGCTTTCTTT	CASSQDPRRSSVAEAFF